The 2 T cell receptor beta chains in this list originate from one sample, sequenced in a study of blood T cell repertoires in COVID-19. The protocol was immunoSEQ multiplex PCR, while the TCRdb copy is restricted to in-frame clones and leaves out a portion. The table includes 150,000 to 200,000 clones, almost 85% detected once. Sequencing was carried out using peripheral blood. Source of these receptors: a man aged 18 to 35 with active or convalescent COVID-19.

The genes are TRBV6-2 or TRBV6-3 and TRBJ1-1; D gene ambiguous. The CDR3 length is 12 residues. Between the trimmed V and J ends, which lost 2 bases and 2 bases, there was a span of 3 bases. Germline values: CDR1 MNHEY, CDR2 SVGEGT. In nucleotides, the CDR3 is TGTGCCAGCAGTTACCCTAACACTGAAGCTTTCTTT. Translating it yields CASSYPNTEAFF.

J is TRBJ1-2 and V is TRBV11-2; TRBD1 matches at 7 bases. Germline V gene sequence: CDR1 SGHAT, CDR2 FQNNGV. The V and J ends lost 2 bases and 5 bases, in that order; junction bases with no gene match: 5. This CDR3 comprises 14 residues. The CDR3 DNA reads TGTGCCAGCAGCTTACGGACAGGTTCTTATGGCTACACCTTC. This translates into CASSLRTGSYGYTF. The full variable domain, with the rest looked up from reference TRBV11-2 and TRBJ1-2, is EAGVAQSPRYKIIEKRQSVAFWCNPISGHATLYWYQQILGQGPKLLIQFQNNGVVDDSQLPKDRFSAERLKGVDSTLKIQPAKLEDSAVYLCASSLRTGSYGYTFGSGTRLTVV.